This T cell receptor beta chain was captured in a study of cytomegalovirus exposure and HLA in healthy donors. The CDR3 totals 12 residues. Trimming cost V 3 bases and J 8 bases, with 10 bases left between them. CDR1 and CDR2 (germline): MNHEY, SVGAGI. Vbeta (60) and Jbeta (13) primers were used in the PCR. The assay was immunoSEQ multiplex PCR, and TCRdb's table has in-frame clones only and misses some. Of over 100,000 clones in the sample, over 60% are singletons; the top ten hold 1.5% to 1.7%. Sequences were obtained from PBMCs. This receptor was obtained from a man aged 18 to 29 in good health and CMV-seronegative. The chain uses TRBV6-5 and TRBJ1-1; D possibly corresponds to TRBD1 (5 bases). The CDR3, as DNA: TGTGCCAGCAGTTATGCGGGGCGAGAAGCTTTCTTT. As protein: CASSYAGREAFF.